A selection of T cell receptor beta chains follows, all from one sample in a study of Ad26.COV2.S vaccination and SARS-CoV-2 variants. Sequencing used immunoSEQ multiplex PCR; TCRdb keeps in-frame clones, though not all of them. The table includes some 320,000 clones, approximately 86% detected once. The material sequenced was peripheral blood, taken in a trial of Ad26.COV2.S vaccine versus placebo. Receptor source: a person aged 18 to 65 who received the Ad26.COV2.S COVID-19 vaccine or a placebo. CDR3s include the opening cysteine and the closing phenylalanine or tryptophan. The D gene is left open where the match is weak. Size is stated for part of the rows, as once, few or many counts, or as a class when the clone is expanded.

j_call clone_size v_call d_call cdr3_aa cdr3_nt
TRBJ2-5 once TRBV7-8 NA CASSLGGGIEGTQYF TGTGCCAGCAGCTTAGGAGGAGGGATAGAGGGGACCCAGTACTTC
TRBJ2-1 NA TRBV9 NA CASSPTGRNEQFF TGTGCCAGCAGCCCAACAGGTCGAAATGAGCAGTTCTTC
TRBJ1-1 NA TRBV3-1/TRBV3-2 TRBD1 CASSRDRGWMNTEAFF TGTGCCAGCAGCCGGGACAGAGGGTGGATGAACACTGAAGCTTTCTTT
TRBJ2-3 NA TRBV7-8 NA CASSPYARPAGDTQYF TGTGCCAGCAGCCCCTACGCTCGTCCGGCAGGGGATACGCAGTATTTT
TRBJ2-1 NA TRBV24-1 TRBD2 CATSDLRGTSGYEQFF TGTGCCACCAGTGATTTGAGGGGGACTAGCGGCTATGAGCAGTTCTTC
TRBJ1-6 NA TRBV2 TRBD1 CASSVGQAAYNSPLHF TGTGCCAGCAGTGTTGGACAGGCCGCCTATAATTCACCCCTCCACTTT
TRBJ1-6 NA TRBV28 NA CASSRGHPSSYNSPLHF TGTGCCAGCAGCCGCGGACATCCGAGCTCCTATAATTCACCCCTCCACTTT
TRBJ1-1 NA TRBV5-4 NA CASSRHSASDTEAFF TGTGCCAGCAGCCGACATTCGGCTTCGGACACTGAAGCTTTCTTT
TRBJ2-1 NA TRBV28 NA CASSPPRTLYNEQFF TGTGCCAGCAGCCCCCCTCGGACCCTCTACAATGAGCAGTTCTTC
TRBJ1-1 NA TRBV25-1 NA CASHHSTGNTEAFF TGTGCCAGCCATCACTCCACAGGGAACACTGAAGCTTTCTTT
TRBJ2-5 NA TRBV11-2 TRBD2 CASRYSGGGETQYF TGTGCCAGCAGATATAGCGGGGGAGGAGAGACCCAGTACTTC
TRBJ2-7 NA TRBV10-3 NA CAISEGSYEQYF TGTGCCATCAGTGAGGGCTCTTACGAGCAGTACTTC
TRBJ2-3 NA TRBV5-1 TRBD1 CATVPGTGVTDTQYF TGCGCCACCGTCCCCGGGACAGGGGTAACAGATACGCAGTATTTT
TRBJ2-1 NA TRBV7-3 TRBD1 CASSRNRGGEQFF TGTGCCAGCAGCCGGAACAGGGGCGGTGAGCAGTTCTTC
TRBJ2-1 once TRBV19 TRBD2 CASSILWTSGGANEQFF TGTGCCAGTAGTATCCTATGGACTAGCGGGGGGGCCAATGAGCAGTTCTTC
TRBJ1-1 NA TRBV13 TRBD1 CASSVNSRGVNTEAFF TGTGCCAGCAGCGTCAACAGCAGGGGGGTGAACACTGAAGCTTTCTTT
TRBJ1-5 NA TRBV7-2 NA CASSWQTNQPQHF TGTGCCAGCAGCTGGCAGACCAATCAGCCCCAGCATTTT
TRBJ2-1 NA TRBV6-1 NA CASSEGGGSQFF TGTGCCAGCAGTGAAGGGGGAGGCAGTCAGTTCTTC
TRBJ2-2 NA TRBV5-1 TRBD1 CASSDRDSNTGELFF TGCGCCAGCAGCGACAGGGATTCGAACACCGGGGAGCTGTTTTTT
TRBJ2-5 NA TRBV7-8 TRBD2 CASSFAGVGQETQYF TGTGCCAGCAGCTTTGCGGGGGTAGGCCAAGAGACCCAGTACTTC
TRBJ2-7 NA TRBV9 NA CASSVGETEQYF TGTGCCAGCAGCGTAGGGGAGACCGAGCAGTACTTC
TRBJ1-3 NA TRBV6-5 NA CASSPRNTIYF TGTGCCAGCAGTCCAAGGAACACCATATATTTT
TRBJ1-5 NA TRBV29-1 NA CSAAPGGNQPQHF TGCAGCGCCGCCCCGGGCGGGAATCAGCCCCAGCATTTT
TRBJ2-1 NA TRBV7-9 TRBD2 CASSLELRRGDPYNEQFF TGTGCCAGCAGCTTAGAGCTACGGCGGGGGGATCCCTACAATGAGCAGTTCTTC
TRBJ1-2 once TRBV6-5 NA CASSYNGVTNYGYTF TGTGCCAGCAGTTACAACGGCGTAACTAACTATGGCTACACCTTC
TRBJ1-1 NA TRBV19 NA CASSTGGRPNTEAFF TGTGCCAGTAGTACCGGAGGACGGCCGAACACTGAAGCTTTCTTT
TRBJ1-6 NA TRBV2 NA CASSQLTGTSPLHF TGTGCCAGCAGCCAACTCACAGGGACTTCACCCCTCCACTTT
TRBJ2-5 NA TRBV6-5 NA CASSLYGRQETQYF TGTGCCAGCAGCCTCTACGGAAGACAAGAGACCCAGTACTTC
TRBJ1-3 NA TRBV4-1 NA CASSQEVGFSGNTIYF TGCGCCAGCAGCCAAGAGGTTGGTTTCTCTGGAAACACCATATATTTT
TRBJ2-1 NA TRBV5-1 NA CASSLESPKTDRSSYNEQFF TGCGCCAGCAGCTTGGAATCCCCGAAGACCGACAGAAGCTCCTACAATGAGCAGTTCTTC
TRBJ2-5 NA TRBV30 NA CAWGRDTRQETQYF TGTGCCTGGGGCCGGGACACACGACAAGAGACCCAGTACTTC
TRBJ1-5 NA TRBV27 NA CASSFSGGNSNQPQHF TGTGCCAGCAGTTTTTCAGGAGGGAATAGCAATCAGCCCCAGCATTTT
TRBJ1-1 few TRBV5-1 NA CASRSTREAFF TGCGCCAGCAGATCCACTCGTGAAGCTTTCTTT
TRBJ1-1 NA TRBV10-3 NA CAIRGGENTEAFF TGTGCCATCAGGGGAGGGGAGAACACTGAAGCTTTCTTT
TRBJ2-1 once TRBV4-1 TRBD1 CASSEGTATEQFF TGCGCCAGCAGCGAAGGGACAGCGACTGAGCAGTTCTTC
TRBJ2-5 NA TRBV6-5 TRBD2 CASSSGLAGGQETQYF TGTGCCAGCAGTTCGGGACTAGCGGGGGGGCAAGAGACCCAGTACTTC
TRBJ1-2 NA TRBV28 NA CASSGSNYGYTF TGTGCCAGCAGCGGGTCCAACTATGGCTACACCTTC
TRBJ1-3 NA TRBV28 TRBD1 CASSRNRGRFSGNTIYF TGTGCCAGCAGCCGCAACAGGGGCAGGTTCTCTGGAAACACCATATATTTT
TRBJ1-2 NA TRBV5-4 TRBD1 CASSLDRDRANYGYTF TGTGCCAGCAGCTTGGACCGGGACAGGGCAAACTATGGCTACACCTTC
TRBJ2-1 NA TRBV11-2 TRBD1 CASSPIRGPTYNEQFF TGTGCCAGCAGCCCAATCAGGGGGCCCACCTACAATGAGCAGTTCTTC
TRBJ1-1 NA TRBV15 TRBD1 CATSRTGMNTEAFF TGTGCCACCAGTAGGACAGGTATGAACACTGAAGCTTTCTTT
TRBJ1-6 few TRBV3-1/TRBV3-2 NA CASSGPSGSYNSPLHF TGTGCCAGCAGCGGACCCAGCGGCTCCTATAATTCACCCCTCCACTTT
TRBJ1-5 NA TRBV7-9 TRBD1 CASSATTGMLRNQPQHF TGTGCCAGCAGCGCCACGACAGGGATGCTCCGCAATCAGCCCCAGCATTTT
TRBJ1-6 many TRBV3-1/TRBV3-2 NA CASSQAGRNSPLHF TGTGCCAGCAGCCAAGCAGGGAGGAATTCACCCCTCCACTTT
TRBJ1-1 few TRBV5-1 NA CASSNGGGAEAFF TGCGCCAGCAGCAACGGTGGGGGTGCTGAAGCTTTCTTT
TRBJ1-5 NA TRBV6-1 NA CASSETAVGQPQHF TGTGCCAGCAGTGAAACCGCAGTCGGTCAGCCCCAGCATTTT
TRBJ1-2 NA TRBV30 TRBD1 CAWSVELQGSRGGYTF TGTGCCTGGAGTGTAGAATTACAGGGGTCTCGAGGTGGCTACACCTTC
TRBJ2-7 NA TRBV19 TRBD2 CASSMGPSGAYEQYF TGTGCCAGTAGTATGGGACCCAGCGGGGCATACGAGCAGTACTTC
TRBJ1-6 NA TRBV9 TRBD1 CASSGGDSRNSPLHF TGTGCCAGCAGCGGGGGGGACAGCCGGAATTCACCCCTCCACTTT
TRBJ1-5 NA TRBV7-8 NA CASSLEAIGSNQPQHF TGTGCCAGCAGCTTAGAGGCGATCGGAAGCAATCAGCCCCAGCATTTT
TRBJ2-7 NA TRBV7-3 TRBD1 CASSNVFRTGGYEQYF TGTGCCAGCAGCAATGTATTTAGGACAGGGGGCTACGAGCAGTACTTC
TRBJ1-5 NA TRBV6-5 NA CASRALGGSQPQHF TGTGCCAGCAGGGCCCTGGGTGGGTCCCAGCCCCAGCATTTT
TRBJ1-2 NA TRBV30 TRBD1 CASPGQRVYGYTF TGTGCCTCCCCGGGACAGAGAGTTTATGGCTACACCTTC
TRBJ1-4 once TRBV7-2 NA CASSLFSRRSTNEKLFF TGTGCCAGCAGCTTATTTAGCAGGAGGTCAACTAATGAAAAACTGTTTTTT
TRBJ2-5 NA TRBV4-2 NA CASSLRGTDRQETQYF TGTGCCAGCAGCCTACGCGGGACAGACAGACAAGAGACCCAGTACTTC